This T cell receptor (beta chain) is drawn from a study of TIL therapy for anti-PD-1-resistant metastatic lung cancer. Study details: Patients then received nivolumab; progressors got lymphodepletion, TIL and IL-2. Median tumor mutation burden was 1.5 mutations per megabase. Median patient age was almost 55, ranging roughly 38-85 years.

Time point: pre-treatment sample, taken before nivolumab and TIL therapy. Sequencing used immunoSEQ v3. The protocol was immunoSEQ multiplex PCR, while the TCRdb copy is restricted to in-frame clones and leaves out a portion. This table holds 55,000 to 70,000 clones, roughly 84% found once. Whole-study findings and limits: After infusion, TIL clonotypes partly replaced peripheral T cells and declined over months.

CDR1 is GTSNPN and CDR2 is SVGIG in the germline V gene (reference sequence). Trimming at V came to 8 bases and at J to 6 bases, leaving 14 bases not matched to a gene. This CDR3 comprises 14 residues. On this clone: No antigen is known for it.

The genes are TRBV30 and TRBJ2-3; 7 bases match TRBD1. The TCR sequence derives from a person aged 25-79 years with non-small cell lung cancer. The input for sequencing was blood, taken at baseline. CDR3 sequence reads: CAGTIRGRLDTQYF. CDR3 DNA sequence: TGTGCCGGGACGATTAGGGGGCGTTTGGATACGCAGTATTTT.